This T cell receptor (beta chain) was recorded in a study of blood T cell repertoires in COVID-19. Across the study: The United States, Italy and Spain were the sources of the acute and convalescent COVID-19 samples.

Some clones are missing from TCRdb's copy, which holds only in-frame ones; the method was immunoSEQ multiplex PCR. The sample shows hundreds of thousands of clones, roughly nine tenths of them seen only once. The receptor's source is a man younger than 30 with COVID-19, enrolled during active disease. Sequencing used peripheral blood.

CDR3 in DNA: TGTGCCAGCAGTGAGGGACTAGCGTTGGGCGGGGAGCTGTTTTTT. Amino acids: CASSEGLALGGELFF. V gene TRBV2 combines with J gene TRBJ2-2, with 10 positions matching TRBD2. The CDR3 extends over 15 amino acids. Germline V gene lookup returns CDR1 SNHLY and CDR2 FYNNEI. Trimming removed 3 bases from V and 7 bases from J; junction bases left unmatched: 5.